The present TCR beta chain was sequenced within a study of spatial heterogeneity in lung cancer. Across the whole study: Raw reads contained each unique TCR and UMI combination more than ten times on average.

Each CDR3 protein gets one entry after TCRdb re-called the 5' RACE reads with MiXCR. Found here are roughly 21,000 distinct CDR3 sequences, 3% to 4% of them singletons; the top ten hold around 28%. Time point specified: sample taken at primary tumor resection. No cells were sorted before sequencing. The whole RNA sequenced was extracted from tumor, nontumor lung or frozen PBMC. From germline, CDR1 is SGHVS and CDR2 FQNEAQ. V dropped 4 bases and J dropped 3; count of bases not matched to a gene: 4. The CDR3 totals 16 residues. Many counts were recorded for this clonotype. This clonotype was obtained from a female donor with early-stage non-small cell lung cancer. The V call is TRBV7-8, the J call TRBJ2-3; TRBD2 matches 13 bases. Sequencing was performed on PBMCs, taken at surgery. CDR3 DNA sequence: TGTGCCAGCAGCTCAAGACTAGCGGGAGGAACAGATACGCAGTATTTT. This sequence encodes CASSSRLAGGTDTQYF.